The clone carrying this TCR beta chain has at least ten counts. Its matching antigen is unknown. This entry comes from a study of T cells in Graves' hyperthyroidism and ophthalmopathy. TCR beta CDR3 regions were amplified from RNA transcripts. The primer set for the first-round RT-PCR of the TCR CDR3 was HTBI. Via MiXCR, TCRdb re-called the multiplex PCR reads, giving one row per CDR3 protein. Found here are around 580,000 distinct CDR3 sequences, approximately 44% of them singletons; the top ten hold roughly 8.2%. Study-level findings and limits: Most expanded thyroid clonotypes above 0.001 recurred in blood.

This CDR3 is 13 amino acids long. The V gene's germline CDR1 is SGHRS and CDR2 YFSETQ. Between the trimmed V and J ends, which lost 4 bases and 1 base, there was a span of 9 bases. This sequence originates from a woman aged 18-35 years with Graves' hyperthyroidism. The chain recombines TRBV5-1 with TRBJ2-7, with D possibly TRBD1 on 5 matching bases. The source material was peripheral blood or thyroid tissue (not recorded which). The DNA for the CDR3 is TGCGCCAGCAGCGAGACAGCGTCCTACGAGCAGTACTTC. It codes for CASSETASYEQYF. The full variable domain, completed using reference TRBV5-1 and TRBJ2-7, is KAGVTQTPRYLIKTRGQQVTLSCSPISGHRSVSWYQQTPGQGLQFLFEYFSETQRNKGNFPGRFSGRQFSNSRSEMNVSTLELGDSALYLCASSETASYEQYFGPGTRLTVT.